This section outlines one T cell receptor beta chain sequence together with its context. All donors qualified as healthy HIV-negative adults and had experienced no recent acute infections or vaccinations. Unsorted samples, those not sorted, used approximately 90 million PBMCs for genomic DNA. The source of the sample is a study of shared clonotypes between healthy human individuals. The CDR3 covers 11 residues. Germline values: CDR1 DFQATT, CDR2 SNEGSKA (reference sequence). V lost 5 bases, J lost 13 bases, and 15 bases lay in between. Using ten immunoSEQ deep assay plates, investigators sequenced unsorted PBMC DNA. Original processing notes: Without quality scores, immunoSEQ junctional reads could not be filtered like full-length reads. TCRdb's table, derived via immunoSEQ multiplex PCR, lists solely in-frame clones and lacks some. Clone size and the V and J calls come from that table; the DNA yielded D and trimming. The table lists approximately 510,000 clones, 70% to 80% of them singletons.

This sequence was found in a woman aged 40 to 50 in good health. Some clones in this sample may be carry-over from other donors' samples. The chain links TRBV20-1 to TRBJ2-4; the D gene is possibly TRBD2 (6 bases). The sample comprised PBMCs. The DNA of the CDR3 is TGCAGTGCTTCCTCCGGGAGCCGACAGTACTTC. Protein sequence: CSASSGSRQYF.